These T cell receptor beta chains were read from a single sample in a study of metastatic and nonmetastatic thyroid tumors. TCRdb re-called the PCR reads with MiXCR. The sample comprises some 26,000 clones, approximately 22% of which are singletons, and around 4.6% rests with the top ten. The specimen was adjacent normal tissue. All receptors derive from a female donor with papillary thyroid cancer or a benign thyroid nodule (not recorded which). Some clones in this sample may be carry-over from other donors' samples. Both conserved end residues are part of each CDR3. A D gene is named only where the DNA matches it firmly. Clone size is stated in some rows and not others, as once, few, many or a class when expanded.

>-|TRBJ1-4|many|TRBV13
CASSLARGNEKLFF
TGTGCCAGCAGCTTAGCCCGGGGTAATGAAAAACTGTTTTTT
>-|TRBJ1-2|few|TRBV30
CAWRGGAEGYTF
TGTGCCTGGCGAGGGGGGGCGGAGGGCTACACCTTC
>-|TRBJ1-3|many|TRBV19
CASIPRSSGNTIYF
TGTGCCAGTATCCCCAGGAGCTCTGGAAACACCATATATTTT
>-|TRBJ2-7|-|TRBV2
CASSEAPDRYEQYF
TGTGCCAGCAGTGAAGCTCCCGACAGGTACGAGCAGTACTTC
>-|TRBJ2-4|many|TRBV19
CASSAKDPKNIQYF
TGTGCCAGTAGTGCGAAGGACCCCAAAAACATTCAGTACTTC
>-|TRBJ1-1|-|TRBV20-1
CGSLGRNTEAFF
TGCGGTTCCCTCGGGCGGAACACTGAAGCTTTCTTT
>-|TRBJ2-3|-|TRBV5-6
CASSLALDTQYF
TGTGCCAGCAGCTTGGCCTTAGATACGCAGTATTTT
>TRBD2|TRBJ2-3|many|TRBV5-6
CASSRGLAGSTDTQYF
TGTGCCAGCAGCCGGGGACTAGCGGGATCCACAGATACGCAGTATTTT
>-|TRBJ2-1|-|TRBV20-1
CSARTGNTRAYNEQFF
TGCAGTGCTAGAACGGGAAATACCCGAGCCTACAATGAGCAGTTCTTC
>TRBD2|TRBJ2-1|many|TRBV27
CASSTRGLAGRFF
TGTGCCAGCAGTACTCGGGGTCTAGCGGGAAGGTTCTTC
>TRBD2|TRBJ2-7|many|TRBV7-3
CASSLGAGGIYEQYF
TGTGCCAGCAGCTTGGGAGCGGGAGGGATCTACGAGCAGTACTTC
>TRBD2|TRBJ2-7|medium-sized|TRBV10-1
CASRGTSEHF
TGCGCCAGCAGAGGGACTAGCGAACACTTC
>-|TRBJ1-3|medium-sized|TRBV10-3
CATAAYSDTIYF
TGTGCCACCGCTGCATATTCGGACACCATATATTTT
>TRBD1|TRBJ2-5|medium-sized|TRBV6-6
CASSYSTGGLQETQYF
TGTGCCAGCAGTTACTCGACAGGGGGATTACAAGAGACCCAGTACTTC
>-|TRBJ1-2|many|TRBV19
CASSIYRGSYGYTF
TGTGCCAGTAGTATATATCGGGGTTCCTATGGCTACACCTTC
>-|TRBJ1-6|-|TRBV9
CASSVGQVNSPLHF
TGTGCCAGCAGCGTCGGCCAGGTTAATTCACCCCTCCACTTT
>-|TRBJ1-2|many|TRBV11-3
CASSFMGAVASF
TGTGCCAGCAGCTTCATGGGGGCCGTGGCGTCCTTC
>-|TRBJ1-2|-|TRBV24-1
CATSDVRGGPEYGYTF
TGTGCCACCAGTGACGTGAGGGGGGGCCCAGAATATGGCTACACCTTC
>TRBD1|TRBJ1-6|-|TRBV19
CASSMTWDSNSPLHF
TGTGCCAGTAGTATGACCTGGGACAGCAATTCACCCCTCCACTTT
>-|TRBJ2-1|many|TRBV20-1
CSAQWTNWNEQFF
TGCAGTGCTCAGTGGACTAATTGGAATGAGCAGTTCTTC
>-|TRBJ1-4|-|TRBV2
CASSPVQTTNEKLFF
TGTGCCAGCAGCCCCGTACAGACCACTAATGAAAAACTGTTTTTT
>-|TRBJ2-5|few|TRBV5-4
CASSLGGDLRETQYF
TGTGCCAGCAGCTTGGGGGGGGACCTCAGGGAGACCCAGTACTTC
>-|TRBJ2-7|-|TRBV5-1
CASSRDSSGSYEQYF
TGCGCCAGCAGCCGAGACAGTTCTGGGTCCTACGAGCAGTACTTC
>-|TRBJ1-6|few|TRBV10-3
CAISGSQGLTHLHF
TGTGCCATCAGTGGGTCGCAGGGGCTTACACACCTCCACTTT
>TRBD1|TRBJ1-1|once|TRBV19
CASSRMRGQGLNTEAFF
TGTGCCAGTAGCCGGATGAGAGGACAGGGGCTGAACACTGAAGCTTTCTTT
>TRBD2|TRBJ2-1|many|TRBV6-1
CASSEALRTSASNNEQFF
TGTGCCAGCAGTGAAGCCCTCCGGACTAGCGCCTCAAACAATGAGCAGTTCTTC
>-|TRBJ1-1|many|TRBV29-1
CSVAGMSNTEAFF
TGCAGCGTGGCCGGGATGTCGAACACTGAAGCTTTCTTT
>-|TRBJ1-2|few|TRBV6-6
CASSYSTGFYYGYTF
TGTGCCAGCAGTTACTCCACAGGGTTTTACTATGGCTACACCTTC
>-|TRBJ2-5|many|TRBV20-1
CSARSDSQETQYF
TGCAGTGCTAGATCAGACAGCCAAGAGACCCAGTACTTC
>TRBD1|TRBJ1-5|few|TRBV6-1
CATLPGQGLNQPQHF
TGTGCCACTCTCCCGGGACAGGGTTTAAATCAGCCCCAGCATTTT
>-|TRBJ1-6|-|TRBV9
CGSSTGPWPNSPLLF
TGTGGCAGCAGCACCGGACCCTGGCCAAATTCTCCCCTCCTCTTT
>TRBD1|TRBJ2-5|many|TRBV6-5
CASSYDGQGETQYF
TGTGCCAGCAGTTACGATGGACAGGGAGAGACCCAGTACTTC
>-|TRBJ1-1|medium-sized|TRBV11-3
CASSPLDKEAFF
TGTGCCAGCAGCCCCTTAGACAAGGAAGCTTTCTTT
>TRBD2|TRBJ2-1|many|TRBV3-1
CASSQDFFRASGSMRDEQFF
TGTGCCAGCAGCCAAGATTTTTTCAGGGCTAGCGGGAGTATGAGGGATGAGCAGTTCTTC
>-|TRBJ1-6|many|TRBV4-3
CASSQEGGSSPLHF
TGCGCCAGCAGCCAAGAAGGCGGGTCCTCACCCCTCCACTTT